The 23 T cell receptor beta chains given below trace back to one sample, sequenced in a study of blood T cell repertoires in COVID-19. TCRdb's table, derived via immunoSEQ multiplex PCR, lists solely in-frame clones and lacks some. The data show approximately 160,000 clones, about 90% seen once. The sequenced material came from PBMCs or T cells enriched from blood (not recorded which). These receptors all stem from a woman aged 45-65 years who had recovered from COVID-19.

The chain combines TRBV28 with TRBJ2-7; the D gene is possibly TRBD2 (6 bases). The CDR3 length is 14 residues. CDR1 MDHEN and CDR2 SYDVKM come from the germline V gene. V lost 5 bases and J 3 bases, leaving 14 bases between the germline ends. DNA of the CDR3: TGTGCCAGCAGTCTTTTAGCGGAGAACTACGAGCAGTACTTC. It encodes CASSLLAENYEQYF.

The chain carries TRBV5-1 and TRBJ2-5; perhaps TRBD2 as D (5 bases). Trimming removed 0 bases from V and 3 bases from J, with 6 bases in between. Germline V CDR1 and CDR2: SGHRS, YFSETQ. The CDR3 is 13 amino acids. The CDR3 nucleotides are TGCGCCAGCAGCTTGGTGACTAAAGAGACCCAGTACTTC. It yields the protein CASSLVTKETQYF.

The chain is built from TRBV27 and TRBJ1-4, with D possibly TRBD1 on 5 matching bases. Germline V gene lookup returns CDR1 MNHEY and CDR2 SMNVEV (reference sequence). This CDR3 has 14 residues. V lost 3 bases and J 4 bases, leaving 9 bases between the germline ends. The CDR3, as DNA: TGTGCCAGCAGTTTTCAGGGTATTAATGAAAAACTGTTTTTT. Amino acids: CASSFQGINEKLFF. The whole variable domain, filled in from reference TRBV27 and TRBJ1-4, reads EAQVTQNPRYLITVTGKKLTVTCSQNMNHEYMSWYRQDPGLGLRQIYYSMNVEVTDKGDVPEGYKVSRKEKRNFPLILESPSPNQTSLYFCASSFQGINEKLFFGSGTQLSVL.

This clone was counted between two and nine times. In DNA form, the CDR3 reads TGTGCCAGCAGTGAAACAGGGGCAGCTAATGAAAAACTGTTTTTT. Its translation: CASSETGAANEKLFF. The chain recombines TRBV25-1 with TRBJ1-4, with 7 bases fitting TRBD1. The germline gives CDR1 MGHDK, CDR2 SYGVNS. Losses at the gene ends were 2 bases for V and 3 bases for J; bases not matched to a gene: 3. The CDR3 covers 15 residues.

This chain links TRBV2 with TRBJ1-2; 9 nucleotides line up with TRBD1. V gave up 4 bases and J gave up 9 bases; unmatched junction bases: 6. This CDR3 is built from 13 residues. The germline CDR1 and CDR2 sequences are SNHLY and FYNNEI. CDR3 DNA sequence: TGTGCCAGCAGTGGCCGGACAGGGGTCCGCTACACCTTC. It encodes CASSGRTGVRYTF.

This chain uses TRBV27 with TRBJ2-7; D is ambiguous. V gave up 2 bases and J gave up 0 bases, with 8 bases separating them. The V gene's germline CDR1 is MNHEY and CDR2 SMNVEV (reference sequence). The CDR3 covers 14 residues. The CDR3 here is CASSLESRSYEQYF. The CDR3, as DNA: TGTGCCAGCAGTTTAGAAAGCCGCTCCTACGAGCAGTACTTC.

CDR3: CASSLEGTSGVYNEQFF. CDR3 DNA: TGTGCCAGCAGCTTAGAAGGGACTAGCGGGGTTTACAATGAGCAGTTCTTC. J is TRBJ2-1 and V is TRBV7-9, with 13 nucleotides matching TRBD2. The CDR3 totals 17 residues. J gave up 4 bases and V 1 base, and 4 bases lay outside the gene matches. Per germline, CDR1 SEHNR and CDR2 FQNEAQ (reference sequence).

The sample holds one count of this clone. CDR3 residues: CSAWDSRRQETQYF. As DNA, the CDR3 is TGCAGCGCCTGGGACAGCCGGAGGCAAGAGACCCAGTACTTC. The chain combines TRBV29-1 with TRBJ2-5, with 7 bases that match TRBD1. Germline assignment: CDR1 SQVTM and CDR2 ANQGSEA. V lost 7 bases, J lost 2 bases, and 10 bases stayed unmatched. The CDR3 extends over 14 amino acids.

This sequence joins TRBV7-9 and TRBJ2-3; TRBD2 might be the D (7 bases). CDR1 is SEHNR, CDR2 FQNEAQ, per germline (reference sequence). Trimming removed 3 bases at V and 4 bases at J, with 17 bases between. The CDR3 loop spans 16 amino acids. CDR3 residues: CASSLSGGRGADTQYF. As DNA, the CDR3 is TGTGCCAGCAGCTTGTCGGGGGGCAGAGGGGCAGATACGCAGTATTTT. Filled out from reference TRBV7-9 and TRBJ2-3, the complete variable domain reads DTGVSQNPRHKITKRGQNVTFRCDPISEHNRLYWYRQTLGQGPEFLTYFQNEAQLEKSRLLSDRFSAERPKGSFSTLEIQRTEQGDSAMYLCASSLSGGRGADTQYFGPGTRLTVL.

This clone was detected only once. This chain joins TRBV9 and TRBJ1-2; 11 positions agree with TRBD1. The CDR3 consists of 16 residues. V was clipped by 0 bases and J by 6 bases; unmatched bases: 7. From germline, CDR1 is SGDLS and CDR2 YYNGEE. CDR3 sequence reads: CASSVDWDRGDDGYTF. The DNA of the CDR3 is TGTGCCAGCAGCGTAGATTGGGACAGGGGGGACGATGGCTACACCTTC.

This clone was picked up a small number of times. The V gene is TRBV6-2 or TRBV6-3, the J gene TRBJ1-5; TRBD1 matches at 8 bases. J lost 5 bases, V lost 5 bases, and 11 bases had no gene match. The CDR3 has 16 residues. Germline loops: CDR1 MNHEY, CDR2 SVGEGT. The CDR3 region is CASSSYPGGGDQPQHF. In DNA, the CDR3 is TGTGCCAGCAGTAGCTATCCAGGGGGCGGGGATCAGCCCCAGCATTTT.

The chain joins TRBV7-6 to TRBJ1-6; TRBD1 aligns across 7 bases. The germline V gene has CDR1 SGHVS and CDR2 FNYEAQ. This CDR3 comprises 15 residues. The V and J ends lost 5 bases and 0 bases, in that order; junction bases with no gene match: 1. CDR3 in amino acids: CASSRDSSYNSPLHF. In nucleotides, the CDR3 is TGTGCCAGCAGCCGGGACAGCTCCTATAATTCACCCCTCCACTTT.

The J gene is TRBJ2-3, the V gene TRBV7-2; 7 bases map to TRBD2. The length of the CDR3 is 16 residues. CDR1 is SGHTA and CDR2 is FQGNSA in the germline V gene. The V segment lost 5 bases and the J segment 3 bases; nucleotides outside the gene matches: 11. The CDR3, as DNA: TGTGCCAGCAGCCCCCGGGGCGGGAGAAAGACAGATACGCAGTATTTT. Its translation: CASSPRGGRKTDTQYF. Drawing the rest from reference TRBV7-2 and TRBJ2-3, the complete variable domain is GAGVSQSPSNKVTEKGKDVELRCDPISGHTALYWYRQSLGQGLEFLIYFQGNSAPDKSGLPSDRFSAERTGGSVSTLTIQRTQQEDSAVYLCASSPRGGRKTDTQYFGPGTRLTVL.

The rearrangement links TRBV7-3 to TRBJ2-2; no definite D call. V lost 5 bases, J lost 3 bases, and 13 bases lay in between. The CDR3 is made up of 15 amino acids. From germline, CDR1 is SGHTA and CDR2 FQGTGA. The CDR3 region is CASSQVGSDTGELFF. The CDR3 coding sequence is TGTGCCAGCAGCCAAGTCGGGTCAGACACCGGGGAGCTGTTTTTT.

The chain uses TRBV2 and TRBJ2-1; 13 bases agree with TRBD2. Looked up from germline, CDR1 is SNHLY and CDR2 is FYNNEI. With 6 bases clipped from V and 9 bases from J, the junction kept 5 bases outside the gene matches. The CDR3 length is 14 residues. Written as DNA, the CDR3 is TGTGCCAGCAGGACGGGACTAGCGGGGAGTGAGCAGTTCTTC. Translated: CASRTGLAGSEQFF.

This sequence joins TRBV19 and TRBJ2-6, with 7 bases matching TRBD1. V lost 4 bases, J lost 4 bases, and 10 bases stayed unmatched. Germline assignment: CDR1 LNHDA and CDR2 SQIVND (reference sequence). This CDR3 has 17 residues. CDR3 in DNA: TGTGCCAGTAGTACGACTAACAGGGGTCGGGGGGCCAACGTCCTGACTTTC. This encodes CASSTTNRGRGANVLTF.

This chain joins TRBV7-9 and TRBJ2-5; D is perhaps TRBD2 (5 bases). Germline values: CDR1 SEHNR, CDR2 FQNEAQ (reference sequence). There are 14 residues in the CDR3. Trimming took 5 bases from V and 0 from J, leaving 10 bases between them. The CDR3: CASSHSGNQETQYF. The CDR3 DNA reads TGTGCCAGCAGCCACTCGGGGAACCAAGAGACCCAGTACTTC.

V usage is TRBV11-1 and J usage is TRBJ2-7; a weak D match, TRBD1 (5 bases). Trimming took 2 bases from V and 1 from J, leaving 9 bases between them. The germline CDR1 and CDR2 sequences are SGHAT and FQDESV (reference sequence). This CDR3 contains 14 residues. CDR3: CASSLNPGSYEQYF. The CDR3 nucleotides read TGTGCCAGCAGCTTAAATCCAGGGTCCTACGAGCAGTACTTC.

This chain links TRBV18 with TRBJ1-1; TRBD1 might be the D (6 bases). This CDR3 spans 15 amino acids. Germline V gives CDR1 KGHSH, CDR2 LQKENI. Deletions cut 1 base from V and 11 bases from J, with 20 bases between. CDR3 nucleotide sequence: TGTGCCAGCTCACCACAACGGACAGAGCGAGGGTCCGCTTTCTTT. Encoded protein: CASSPQRTERGSAFF.

This clone appeared a single time. V gene TRBV11-1 combines with J gene TRBJ2-3; TRBD2 aligns across 7 bases. CDR1 is SGHAT, CDR2 FQDESV, per germline (reference sequence). CDR3 length: 13 residues. V was pared by 4 bases and J by 4 bases, with 2 bases of the junction left unmatched. CDR3 bases: TGTGCCAGCAGCTCGGGGGGATCAGATACGCAGTATTTT. Protein product: CASSSGGSDTQYF. Full variable domain (rest looked up from reference TRBV11-1 and TRBJ2-3): EAEVAQSPRYKITEKSQAVAFWCDPISGHATLYWYRQILGQGPELLVQFQDESVVDDSQLPKDRFSAERLKGVDSTLKIQPAELGDSAMYLCASSSGGSDTQYFGPGTRLTVL.

The V and J genes are TRBV7-2 and TRBJ2-1; 13 positions agree with TRBD2. The germline gives CDR1 SGHTA, CDR2 FQGNSA. V dropped 5 bases and J dropped 8; count of bases not matched to a gene: 15. The CDR3 length is 18 residues. Here the CDR3 reads CASSQRPGLAGRGHEQFF. The CDR3 DNA sequence: TGTGCCAGCAGCCAGCGTCCGGGACTAGCGGGAAGGGGCCATGAGCAGTTCTTC.

As regards this clone: Distinct nucleotide sequences in the sample also encode this CDR3. J is TRBJ2-7 and V is TRBV10-3, with a weak D call TRBD2 (5 bases). The ends were cut back, 0 bases at V and 1 base at J, with 7 bases in the middle. CDR3 size: 14 residues. In germline, CDR1 is ENHRY, CDR2 SYGVKD. CDR3 amino acids: CAISESGGSYEQYF. The CDR3 region has the DNA TGTGCCATCAGTGAGTCAGGCGGGTCCTACGAGCAGTACTTC.

CDR3 DNA: TGTGCCAGCAGTTTTTCGGGACAGGGGGCGTATGGCTACACCTTC. Residues: CASSFSGQGAYGYTF. The V call is TRBV7-2, the J call TRBJ1-2; 12 bases match TRBD1. CDR1 is SGHTA and CDR2 is FQGNSA in the germline V gene. This CDR3 has 15 residues. Trimming cost V 6 bases and J 5 bases; bases outside gene matches: 7.